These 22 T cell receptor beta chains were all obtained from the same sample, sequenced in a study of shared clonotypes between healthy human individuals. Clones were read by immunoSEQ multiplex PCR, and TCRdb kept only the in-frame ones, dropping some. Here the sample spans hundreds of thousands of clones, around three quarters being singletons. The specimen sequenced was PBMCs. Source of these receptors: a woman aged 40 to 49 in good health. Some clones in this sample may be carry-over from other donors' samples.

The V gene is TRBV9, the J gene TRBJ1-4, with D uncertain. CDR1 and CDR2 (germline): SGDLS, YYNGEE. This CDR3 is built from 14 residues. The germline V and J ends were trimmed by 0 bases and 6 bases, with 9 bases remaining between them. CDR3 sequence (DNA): TGTGCCAGCAGCGTAGAGGGAATGGATGAAAAACTGTTTTTT. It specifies CASSVEGMDEKLFF.

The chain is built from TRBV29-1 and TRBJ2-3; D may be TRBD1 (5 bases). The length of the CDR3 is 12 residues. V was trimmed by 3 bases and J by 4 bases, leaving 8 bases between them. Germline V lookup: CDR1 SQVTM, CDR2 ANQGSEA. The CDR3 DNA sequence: TGCAGCGTTGAGGCAGGGCCAGATACGCAGTATTTT. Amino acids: CSVEAGPDTQYF.

The DNA for the CDR3 is TGCAGCGTTGAGTCTATTACAGATACGCAGTATTTT. Its protein product is CSVESITDTQYF. The chain uses TRBV29-1 and TRBJ2-3; D is ambiguous. V was clipped by 3 bases and J by 3 bases, with 7 bases between them. The CDR3 has 12 residues. CDR1 and CDR2 from the germline V gene are SQVTM and ANQGSEA.

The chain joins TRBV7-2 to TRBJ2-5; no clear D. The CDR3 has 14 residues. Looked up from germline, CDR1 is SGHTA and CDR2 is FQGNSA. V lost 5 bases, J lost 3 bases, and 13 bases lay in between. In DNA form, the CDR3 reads TGTGCCAGCAGCCTTCAATGGGCTGAAGAGACCCAGTACTTC. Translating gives CASSLQWAEETQYF.

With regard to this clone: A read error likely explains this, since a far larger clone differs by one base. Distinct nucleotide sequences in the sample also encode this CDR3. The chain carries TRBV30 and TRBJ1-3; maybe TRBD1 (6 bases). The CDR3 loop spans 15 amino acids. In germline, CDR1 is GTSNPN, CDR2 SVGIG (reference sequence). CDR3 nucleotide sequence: TGTGCCTGGAGTGCGGACAGACATTCTGGGAACACCATATATTTT. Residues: CAWSADRHSGNTIYF.

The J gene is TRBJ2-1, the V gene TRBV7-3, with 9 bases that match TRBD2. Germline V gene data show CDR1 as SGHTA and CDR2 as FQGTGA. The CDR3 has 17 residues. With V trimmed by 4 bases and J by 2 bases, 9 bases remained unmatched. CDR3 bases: TGTGCCAGCAGCTCTCTCGGGCGCGGGAGGGCCTACAATGAGCAGTTCTTC. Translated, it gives CASSSLGRGRAYNEQFF.

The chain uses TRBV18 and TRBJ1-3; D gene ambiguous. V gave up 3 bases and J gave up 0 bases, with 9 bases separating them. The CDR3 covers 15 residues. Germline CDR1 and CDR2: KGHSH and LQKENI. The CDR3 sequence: CASSPGRFSGNTIYF. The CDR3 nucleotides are TGTGCCAGCTCACCGGGCAGGTTCTCTGGAAACACCATATATTTT.

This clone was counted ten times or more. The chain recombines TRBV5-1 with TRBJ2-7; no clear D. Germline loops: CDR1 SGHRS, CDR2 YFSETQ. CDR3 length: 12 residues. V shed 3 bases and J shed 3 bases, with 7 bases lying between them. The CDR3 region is CASSSDFYEQYF. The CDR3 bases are TGCGCCAGCAGCTCCGACTTCTACGAGCAGTACTTC.

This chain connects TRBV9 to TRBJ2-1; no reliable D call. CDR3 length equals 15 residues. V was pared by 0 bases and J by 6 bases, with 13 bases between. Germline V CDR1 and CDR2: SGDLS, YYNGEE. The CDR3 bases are TGTGCCAGCAGCGTAGTGTGGGCTCACCCCAATGAGCAGTTCTTC. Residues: CASSVVWAHPNEQFF.

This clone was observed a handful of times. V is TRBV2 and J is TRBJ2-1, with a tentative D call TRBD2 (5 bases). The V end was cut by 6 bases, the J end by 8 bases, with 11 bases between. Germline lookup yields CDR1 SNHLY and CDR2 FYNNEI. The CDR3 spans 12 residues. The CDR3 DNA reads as TGTGCCAGCAGAGTAGAGGGCGATGAGCAGTTCTTC. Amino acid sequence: CASRVEGDEQFF.

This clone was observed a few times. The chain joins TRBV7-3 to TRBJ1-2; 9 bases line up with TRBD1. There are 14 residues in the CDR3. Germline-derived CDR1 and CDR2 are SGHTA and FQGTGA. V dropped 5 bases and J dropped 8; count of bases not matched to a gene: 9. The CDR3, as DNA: TGTGCCAGCAGCCCGGGACAGGGCTGGGGAGGCTACACCTTC. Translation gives CASSPGQGWGGYTF.

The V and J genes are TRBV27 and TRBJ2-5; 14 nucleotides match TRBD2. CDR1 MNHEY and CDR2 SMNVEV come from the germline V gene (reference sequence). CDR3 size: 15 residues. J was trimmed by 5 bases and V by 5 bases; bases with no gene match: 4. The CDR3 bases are TGTGCCAGCAGTAAGACTAGCGGGAGGGGGGAGACCCAGTACTTC. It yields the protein CASSKTSGRGETQYF.

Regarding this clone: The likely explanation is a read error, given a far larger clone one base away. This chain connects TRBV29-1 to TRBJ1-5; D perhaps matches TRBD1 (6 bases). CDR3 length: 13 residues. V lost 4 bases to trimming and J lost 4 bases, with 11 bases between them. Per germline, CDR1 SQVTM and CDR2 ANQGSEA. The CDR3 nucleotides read TGCAGCGTTGCCCAGGGGACAAATCAGCCCCAGCATTTT. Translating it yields CSVAQGTNQPQHF.

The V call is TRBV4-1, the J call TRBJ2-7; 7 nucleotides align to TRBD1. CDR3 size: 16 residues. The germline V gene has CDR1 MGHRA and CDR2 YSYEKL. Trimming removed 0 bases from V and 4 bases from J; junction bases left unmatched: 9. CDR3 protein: CASSQERRQGLYEQYF. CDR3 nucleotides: TGCGCCAGCAGCCAAGAGAGGAGACAGGGTCTGTACGAGCAGTACTTC.

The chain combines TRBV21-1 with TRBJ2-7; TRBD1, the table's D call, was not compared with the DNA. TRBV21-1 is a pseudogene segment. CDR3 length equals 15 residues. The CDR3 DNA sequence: TGTGCCAGCAGCAAAACCCGGACAGACAACTACGAGCAGTACTTC. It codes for CASSKTRTDNYEQYF.

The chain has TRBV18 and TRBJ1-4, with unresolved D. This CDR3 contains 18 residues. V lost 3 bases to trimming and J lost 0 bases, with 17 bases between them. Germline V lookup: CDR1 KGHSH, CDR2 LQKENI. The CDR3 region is CASSPSGRPKATNEKLFF. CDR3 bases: TGTGCCAGCTCACCCTCCGGGAGGCCGAAGGCAACTAATGAAAAACTGTTTTTT.

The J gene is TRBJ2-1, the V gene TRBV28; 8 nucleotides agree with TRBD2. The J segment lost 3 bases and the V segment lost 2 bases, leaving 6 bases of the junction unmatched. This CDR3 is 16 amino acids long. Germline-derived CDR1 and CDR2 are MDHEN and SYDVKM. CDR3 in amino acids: CASSLVGLVFYNEQFF. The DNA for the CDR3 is TGTGCCAGCAGTTTAGTGGGACTAGTATTCTACAATGAGCAGTTCTTC.

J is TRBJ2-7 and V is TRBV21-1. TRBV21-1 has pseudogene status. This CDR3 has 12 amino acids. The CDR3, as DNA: TGTGCCAGCAGCCCTGGCGGTAAGGGGCAGTACTTC. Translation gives CASSPGGKGQYF.

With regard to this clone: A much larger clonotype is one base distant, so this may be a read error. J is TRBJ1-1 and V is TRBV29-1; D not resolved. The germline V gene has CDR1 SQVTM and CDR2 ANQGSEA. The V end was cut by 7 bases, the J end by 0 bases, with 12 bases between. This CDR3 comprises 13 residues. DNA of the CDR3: TGCAGCGCTGGGAAGGAGCTGAACACTGAAGCTTTCTTT. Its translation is CSAGKELNTEAFF.

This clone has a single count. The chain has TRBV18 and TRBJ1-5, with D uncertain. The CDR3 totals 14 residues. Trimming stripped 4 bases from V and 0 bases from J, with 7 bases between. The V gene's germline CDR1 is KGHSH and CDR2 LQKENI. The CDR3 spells CASSRNFSNQPQHF. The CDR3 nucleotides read TGTGCCAGCTCACGTAACTTTAGCAATCAGCCCCAGCATTTT. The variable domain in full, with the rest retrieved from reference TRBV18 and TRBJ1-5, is NAGVMQNPRHLVRRRGQEARLRCSPMKGHSHVYWYRQLPEEGLKFMVYLQKENIIDESGMPKERFSAEFPKEGPSILRIQQVVRGDSAAYFCASSRNFSNQPQHFGDGTRLSIL.

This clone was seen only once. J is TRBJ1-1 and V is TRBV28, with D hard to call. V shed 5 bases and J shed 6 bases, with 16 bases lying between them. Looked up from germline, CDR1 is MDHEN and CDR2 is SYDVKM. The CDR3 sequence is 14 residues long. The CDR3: CASSPRGGHPEAFF. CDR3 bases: TGTGCCAGCAGTCCGCGAGGAGGTCATCCTGAAGCTTTCTTT.

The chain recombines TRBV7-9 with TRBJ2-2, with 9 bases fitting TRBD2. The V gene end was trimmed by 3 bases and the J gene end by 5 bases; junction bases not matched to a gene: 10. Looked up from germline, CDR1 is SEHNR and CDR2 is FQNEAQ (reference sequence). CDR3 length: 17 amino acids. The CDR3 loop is CASSFGGGRAGTGELFF. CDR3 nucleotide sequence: TGTGCCAGCAGCTTTGGCGGCGGGAGGGCAGGTACCGGGGAGCTGTTTTTT.